Given below is one T cell receptor (beta chain) in context. The data are from a study of blood T cell repertoires in COVID-19. Across the study: The origin of the acute and convalescent COVID-19 samples was the United States, Italy and Spain.

Germline trimming cut 4 bases from V and 2 bases from J; bases unmatched to any gene: 4. CDR3 size: 15 residues. Germline-derived CDR1 and CDR2 are LNHDA and SQIVND (reference sequence). Cohorts were assigned according to the clinical history that participants reported. Resolution of symptoms, clearance, or two negative PCRs was present in recovered Cohort 3 donors. Libraries were prepared by immunoSEQ multiplex PCR; TCRdb keeps only in-frame clonotypes and omits some of them. The data show roughly 170,000 clones, roughly 80% seen once. The V gene is TRBV19, the J gene TRBJ1-5; 8 bases fit TRBD1. This receptor was taken from a woman in her forties or fifties who had recovered from COVID-19. Sequencing was performed on PBMCs or T cells enriched from blood (not recorded which). Written as DNA, the CDR3 is TGTGCCAGTAGTACGACAGGGGACGGCAATCAGCCCCAGCATTTT. It is translated as CASSTTGDGNQPQHF.